This T cell receptor (beta chain) was profiled in a study of blood T cell repertoires in COVID-19. In the original processing: Estimation of nucleated cell counts was performed using reference gene primer amplification. This table comes from immunoSEQ multiplex PCR, and its TCRdb copy is limited to in-frame clones, with some not included. From that table come the V and J calls and clone size; the DNA was used to work out D and trimming. Among tens of thousands of clones listed, approximately 86% were seen once. Trimming took off 0 bases at V and 0 bases at J, with 5 bases between the two ends. The CDR3 runs 15 residues. Germline V gene lookup returns CDR1 SGHAT and CDR2 FQNNGV.

The sequenced material came from peripheral blood. The clonotype was recovered from a man aged 45-65 years with active COVID-19. The chain combines TRBV11-2 with TRBJ2-2, with D perhaps TRBD1 (5 bases). In DNA form, the CDR3 reads TGTGCCAGCAGCTTAGACAGGGCGAACACCGGGGAGCTGTTTTTT. Its protein product is CASSLDRANTGELFF.